This TCR beta chain was obtained from a study of blood T cell repertoires in COVID-19. Clones were read by immunoSEQ multiplex PCR, and TCRdb kept only the in-frame ones, dropping some. The repertoire holds approximately 300,000 clones, around 87% seen once, with roughly 5.2% in the top ten. Individuals drawn from approximately 22 US areas were roughly 18 to 95 years old. Clinical histories supplied by participants themselves formed the basis of cohort assignment. This CDR3 spans 15 amino acids. Per germline, CDR1 MNHEY and CDR2 SVGAGI. Trimming pared 6 bases from V and 4 bases from J, leaving 15 bases between.

Specimen: PBMCs or T cells enriched from blood (not recorded which). The rearrangement joins TRBV6-5 to TRBJ1-4, with a weak D call TRBD1 (6 bases). The TCR originated in a woman in her thirties who had recovered from COVID-19. The CDR3 DNA sequence: TGTGCCAGCAGGCGTCGAGGACAGATTAATGAAAAACTGTTTTTT. It encodes CASRRRGQINEKLFF.